This TCR beta chain derives from a study of memory B cells and T cells in multiple sclerosis. The study's findings and limits: Shared clonotype counts depended on differing compartment clone-set sizes and were normalized.

Concerning this clone: Its antigen is not identified.

Separate sequencing covered autoproliferating (CFSE-dim) and non-proliferating (CFSE-high) T cells from stimulus-free culture. Approximately 5x10^7 CFSE-labeled PBMCs were cultured around seven days unstimulated, then replicate wells were pooled. The PBMCs received roughly 0.5 uM CFSE and serum-free culture with no added stimuli. Trimming took 1 base from V and 9 from J, leaving 7 bases between them. CDR1 and CDR2 from the germline V gene are SEHNR and FQNEAQ (reference sequence). The CDR3 length is 12 residues. Sequencing was performed with immunoSEQ multiplex PCR; in TCRdb, only in-frame clones are kept and a portion is missing. Counted here are approximately 32,000 clones, about 84% occurring once; the ten biggest clones make up 2% to 3%.

Sequencing was performed on PBMCs from blood kept in culture. The chain recombines TRBV7-9 with TRBJ2-1; D not certain. The receptor was derived from a human donor with multiple sclerosis. CDR3 sequence: CASSLVVPEQFF. DNA for the CDR3: TGTGCCAGCAGCTTAGTCGTCCCTGAGCAGTTCTTC.